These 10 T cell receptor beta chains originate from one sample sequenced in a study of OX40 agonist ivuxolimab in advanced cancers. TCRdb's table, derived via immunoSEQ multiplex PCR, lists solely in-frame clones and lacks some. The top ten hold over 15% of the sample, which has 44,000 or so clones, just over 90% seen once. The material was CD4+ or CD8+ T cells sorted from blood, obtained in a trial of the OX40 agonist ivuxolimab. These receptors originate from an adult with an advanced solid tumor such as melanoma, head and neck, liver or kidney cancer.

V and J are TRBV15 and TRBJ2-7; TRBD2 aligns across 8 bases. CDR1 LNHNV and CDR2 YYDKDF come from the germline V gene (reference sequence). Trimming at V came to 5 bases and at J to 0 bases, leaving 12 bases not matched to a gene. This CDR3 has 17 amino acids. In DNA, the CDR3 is TGTGCCACCAGCGATACTCAAGCGGGGGTGAACTCCTACGAGCAGTACTTC. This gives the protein CATSDTQAGVNSYEQYF.

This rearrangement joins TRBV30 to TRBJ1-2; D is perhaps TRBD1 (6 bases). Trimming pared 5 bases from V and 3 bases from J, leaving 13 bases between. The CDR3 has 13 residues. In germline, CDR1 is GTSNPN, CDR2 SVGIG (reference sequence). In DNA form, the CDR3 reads TGTGCCTGGGGCCCCCCAGGGGACTATGGCTACACCTTC. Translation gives CAWGPPGDYGYTF.

CDR3: CASSEHEQYF. The CDR3 DNA follows: TGTGCCAGCAGTGAGCACGAGCAGTACTTC. The chain employs TRBV6-1 and TRBJ2-7; no clear D gene. This CDR3 spans 10 amino acids. V lost 3 bases, J lost 5 bases, and 2 bases lay in between. Germline lookup yields CDR1 MNHNS and CDR2 SASEGT.

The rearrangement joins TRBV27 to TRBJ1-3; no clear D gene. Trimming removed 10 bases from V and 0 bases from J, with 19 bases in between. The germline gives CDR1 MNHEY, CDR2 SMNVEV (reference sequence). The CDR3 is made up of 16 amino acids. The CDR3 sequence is CAIHKIRLISGNTIYF. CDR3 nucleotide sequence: TGTGCCATACACAAGATAAGGTTAATCTCTGGAAACACCATATATTTT.

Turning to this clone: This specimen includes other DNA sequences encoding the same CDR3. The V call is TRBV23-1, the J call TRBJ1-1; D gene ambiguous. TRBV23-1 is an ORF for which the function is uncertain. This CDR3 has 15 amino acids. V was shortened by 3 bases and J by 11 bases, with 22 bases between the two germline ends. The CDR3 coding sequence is TGCGCCAGCAGTCACCGACGACAAGGTGTGGGGTTTGCTTTCTTT. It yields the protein CASSHRRQGVGFAFF.

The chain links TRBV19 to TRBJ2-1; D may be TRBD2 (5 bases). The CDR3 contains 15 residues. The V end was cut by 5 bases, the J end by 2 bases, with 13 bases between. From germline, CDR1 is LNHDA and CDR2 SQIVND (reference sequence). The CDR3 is CASSALAGTYNEQFF. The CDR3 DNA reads TGTGCCAGTAGTGCCCTGGCCGGGACCTACAATGAGCAGTTCTTC.

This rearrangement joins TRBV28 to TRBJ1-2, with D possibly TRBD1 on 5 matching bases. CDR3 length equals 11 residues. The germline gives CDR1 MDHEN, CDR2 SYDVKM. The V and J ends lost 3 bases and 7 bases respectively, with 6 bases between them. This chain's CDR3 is CASSFGGGYTF. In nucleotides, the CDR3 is TGTGCCAGCAGTTTCGGGGGTGGCTACACCTTC.

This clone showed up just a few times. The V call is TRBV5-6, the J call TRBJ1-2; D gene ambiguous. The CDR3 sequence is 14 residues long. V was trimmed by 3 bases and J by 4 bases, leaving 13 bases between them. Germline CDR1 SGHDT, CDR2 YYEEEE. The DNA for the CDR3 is TGTGCCAGCAGCTATGGGGATTGGGGCTATGGCTACACCTTC. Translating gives CASSYGDWGYGYTF.

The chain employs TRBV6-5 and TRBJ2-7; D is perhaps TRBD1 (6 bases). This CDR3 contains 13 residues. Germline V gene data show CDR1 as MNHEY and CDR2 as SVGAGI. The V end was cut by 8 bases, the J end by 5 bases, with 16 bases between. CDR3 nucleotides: TGTGCCAGCGGGCAAACAGGGTACCACGAGCAGTACTTC. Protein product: CASGQTGYHEQYF.

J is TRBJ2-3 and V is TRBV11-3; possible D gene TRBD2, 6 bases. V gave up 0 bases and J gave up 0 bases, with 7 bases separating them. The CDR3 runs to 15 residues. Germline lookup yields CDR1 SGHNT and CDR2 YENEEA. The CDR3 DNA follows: TGTGCCAGCAGCTTAGACGGGGGTAGCACAGATACGCAGTATTTT. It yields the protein CASSLDGGSTDTQYF.